These 13 T cell receptor beta chains came from one sample sequenced in a study of blood T cell repertoires in COVID-19. TCRdb keeps only in-frame clones here, not all; method: immunoSEQ multiplex PCR. Here the sample spans 260,000 or so clones, roughly 88% being singletons. The sequenced material came from peripheral blood. The receptors originated from a man between 18 and 35 years old with active or convalescent COVID-19.

The gene calls are TRBV10-1 and TRBJ2-5; 10 nucleotides line up with TRBD2. V lost 5 bases and J lost 1; bases outside the gene matches: 4. The V gene's germline CDR1 is WNHNN and CDR2 SYGVQD (reference sequence). This CDR3 contains 15 residues. The CDR3 sequence: CASSYSGGPQETQYF. CDR3 DNA: TGCGCCAGCAGTTATAGCGGGGGGCCCCAAGAGACCCAGTACTTC.

The V and J genes are TRBV12-3 or TRBV12-4 and TRBJ2-3; D possibly corresponds to TRBD1 (6 bases). The CDR3 is made up of 13 amino acids. The V and J ends lost 5 bases and 7 bases respectively, with 13 bases between them. The CDR3 is CASSPTGKNTQYF. In DNA form, the CDR3 reads TGTGCCAGCAGTCCTACAGGGAAAAATACGCAGTATTTT.

The CDR3 region is CASSRGWTATNEKLFF. In DNA, the CDR3 is TGTGCCAGCAGCCGCGGGTGGACAGCAACTAATGAAAAACTGTTTTTT. V gene TRBV6-6 combines with J gene TRBJ1-4; D possibly corresponds to TRBD1 (6 bases). Trimming pared 6 bases from V and 0 bases from J, leaving 14 bases between. The germline gives CDR1 MNHNY, CDR2 SVGAGI (reference sequence). The CDR3 is 16 residues long.

For this clone: This sample includes further DNA sequences coding for the same CDR3. The rearrangement joins TRBV12-3 or TRBV12-4 to TRBJ1-3, with TRBD1 as a possible D gene (5 bases). The CDR3 runs to 13 residues. V shed 6 bases and J shed 3 bases, with 9 bases lying between them. CDR3 residues: CASSQGSGNTIYF. DNA of the CDR3: TGTGCCAGCAGCCAGGGAAGTGGAAACACCATATATTTT.

The chain is built from TRBV4-1 and TRBJ1-1, with 12 bases identical to TRBD1. Germline V lookup: CDR1 MGHRA, CDR2 YSYEKL. Trimming cost V 4 bases and J 8 bases; bases outside gene matches: 2. The CDR3 is 13 residues long. CDR3 DNA: TGCGCCAGCAGCCCCGGGACAGGGGGCGAAGCTTTCTTT. Its protein is CASSPGTGGEAFF.

The rearrangement links TRBV29-1 to TRBJ2-7; D unclear. The CDR3 sequence is 13 residues long. Germline CDR1 is SQVTM and CDR2 is ANQGSEA. Trimming stripped 6 bases from V and 1 base from J, with 13 bases between. CDR3 sequence (DNA): TGCAGCGTCGCCCAAGACACTTCCTACGAGCAGTACTTC. Protein: CSVAQDTSYEQYF.

This chain connects TRBV5-4 to TRBJ1-3; TRBD1 might be the D (5 bases). V lost 3 bases, J lost 2 bases, and 12 bases lay in between. Germline CDR1 is SGHNT and CDR2 is YYREEE (reference sequence). The CDR3 spans 15 residues. The CDR3 coding sequence is TGTGCCAGCAGCTCTGACCGGACAACTGGAAACACCATATATTTT. The encoded protein is CASSSDRTTGNTIYF.

The chain employs TRBV14 and TRBJ2-3; D might be TRBD1 (6 bases). The CDR3 has 17 residues. V was shortened by 1 base and J by 8 bases, with 22 bases between the two germline ends. Germline V gene lookup returns CDR1 SGHDN and CDR2 FVKESK. CDR3 sequence (DNA): TGTGCCAGCAGCCAAGTAGGTGTGGGCAGGGGCGGTGCTACGCAGTATTTT. Protein: CASSQVGVGRGGATQYF.

This chain connects TRBV7-9 to TRBJ2-7, with a weak D call TRBD1 (5 bases). This CDR3 region has 14 residues. The ends were cut back, 2 bases at V and 5 bases at J, with 13 bases in the middle. Germline V lookup: CDR1 SEHNR, CDR2 FQNEAQ (reference sequence). CDR3 DNA: TGTGCCAGCAGCTTATCGCAGGGTAAACACGAGCAGTACTTC. This encodes CASSLSQGKHEQYF.

The rearrangement joins TRBV5-1 to TRBJ1-1; D is perhaps TRBD1 (5 bases). Germline V gene sequence: CDR1 SGHRS, CDR2 YFSETQ. This CDR3 region has 14 residues. Trimming took 4 bases from V and 0 from J, leaving 10 bases between them. The CDR3 sequence is CASSPTGVNTEAFF. The DNA for the CDR3 is TGCGCCAGCAGCCCCACAGGAGTGAACACTGAAGCTTTCTTT. Based on the CDR3 plus reference TRBV5-1 and TRBJ1-1, the full variable domain is KAGVTQTPRYLIKTRGQQVTLSCSPISGHRSVSWYQQTPGQGLQFLFEYFSETQRNKGNFPGRFSGRQFSNSRSEMNVSTLELGDSALYLCASSPTGVNTEAFFGQGTRLTVV.

V and J are TRBV2 and TRBJ2-3, with TRBD2 as a possible D gene (7 bases). The CDR3 consists of 16 residues. CDR1 and CDR2 (germline): SNHLY, FYNNEI. Trimming cost V 6 bases and J 2 bases, with 18 bases left between them. CDR3 amino acids: CASSQSGTPYTDTQYF. DNA of the CDR3: TGTGCCAGCAGCCAGAGCGGGACACCCTACACAGATACGCAGTATTTT.

This clone appeared a single time. The rearrangement uses TRBV4-1 and TRBJ2-7; TRBD2 might be the D (5 bases). Trimming shortened V by 3 bases and J by 1 base, and 7 bases separated the two germline ends. CDR1 and CDR2 from the germline V gene are MGHRA and YSYEKL. The CDR3 spans 13 residues. The CDR3 here is CASSQRESYEQYF. The CDR3 DNA reads as TGCGCCAGCAGCCAGAGGGAATCCTACGAGCAGTACTTC.

This clone was detected only a few times. The genes are TRBV12-3 or TRBV12-4 and TRBJ1-5, with D perhaps matching TRBD1 (6 bases). The V and J ends lost 6 bases and 2 bases respectively, with 8 bases between them. The CDR3 runs 13 residues. The CDR3 DNA reads TGTGCCAGCAGACAGGGCGGCAATCAGCCCCAGCATTTT. This encodes CASRQGGNQPQHF.